This record covers a single T cell receptor (beta chain). The sample belongs to a study of blood T cell repertoires in COVID-19. Looking at the study overall: T cells, B-cell-depleted T cells, or PBMCs supplied cDNA or gDNA.

The CDR3 consists of 15 residues. With 5 bases clipped from V and 1 base from J, the junction kept 5 bases outside the gene matches. Germline assignment: CDR1 MNHEY and CDR2 SMNVEV (reference sequence). Profiling relied on immunoSEQ multiplex PCR, and the TCRdb table lists in-frame clones only, not all of them. This sample yields some 31,000 clones, of which around four fifths are seen a single time; 6% to 8% belongs to the top ten. The source material was peripheral blood. The origin of this receptor is a woman aged 60 to 75 with acute or convalescent COVID-19. This chain links TRBV27 with TRBJ2-5, with TRBD2 identical over 9 bases. In DNA, the CDR3 is TGTGCCAGCAGTCCTGGGACTAGCTTCCAAGAGACCCAGTACTTC. Its protein product is CASSPGTSFQETQYF.